This T cell receptor beta chain stems from a study of CD8 T cells in ankylosing spondylitis. V dropped 2 bases and J dropped 5 bases, with 17 bases sitting between them. From germline, CDR1 is SGHRS and CDR2 YFSETQ. The CDR3 is 16 amino acids. Quantitative 5'-RACE with molecular barcodes produced the TCR beta libraries. TCRdb re-called the 5' RACE reads through MiXCR, storing one row per CDR3 protein. The data contain about 240,000 distinct CDR3 sequences, roughly a quarter of them singletons. This clonotype came up many times. Its matching antigen is unknown. Findings and caveats of the study: Clones that were linked to disease were CD8+ and were relatively rare in peripheral blood. There was reportedly significant enrichment of clones that were disease-linked in matched ankylosing spondylitis synovial fluid.

This TCR was recovered from a male donor with ankylosing spondylitis or in good health (not recorded which). Sequenced sample: blood, either unsorted or a sorted T cell fraction (not recorded which). J is TRBJ2-1 and V is TRBV5-1, with D maybe TRBD2 (5 bases). In nucleotides, the CDR3 is TGCGCCAGCAGCTTTCAACCGGGATCTACCCACAATGAGCAGTTCTTC. This codes for CASSFQPGSTHNEQFF.